These 22 T cell receptor beta chains were sequenced from one sample in a study of cytomegalovirus exposure and HLA in healthy donors. The PCR ran on 60 Vbeta and 13 Jbeta primers. Measured with immunoSEQ multiplex PCR; TCRdb has only the in-frame clones, and not every one. The table shows 90,000 to 130,000 clones, with over 60% occurring only once. Material: PBMCs. These TCRs come from a woman aged 30 to 39 in good health and CMV-seronegative.

In this sample, this clone turned up once. This sequence joins TRBV6-5 and TRBJ1-1; 8 positions agree with TRBD1. The CDR3 is made up of 14 amino acids. Germline lookup yields CDR1 MNHEY and CDR2 SVGAGI. The V and J ends lost 2 bases and 4 bases, in that order; junction bases with no gene match: 3. The CDR3 DNA follows: TGTGCCAGCAGTTACGACAGGGGTGGCACTGAAGCTTTCTTT. Encoded protein: CASSYDRGGTEAFF.

The chain carries TRBV21-1 and TRBJ2-7; no check of the table's D call, TRBD1, against the DNA was made. TRBV21-1 is a known pseudogene. The CDR3 spans 17 residues. The CDR3 DNA follows: TGTGCCAGCAGCAAAGACAGGGGGCGCAACATGCCGGACGAGCAGTACTTC. This translates into CASSKDRGRNMPDEQYF.

A few counts support this clone. The chain carries TRBV29-1 and TRBJ1-2, with D possibly TRBD1 on 6 matching bases. Germline CDR1 SQVTM, CDR2 ANQGSEA. Trimming shortened V by 5 bases and J by 7 bases, and 11 bases separated the two germline ends. This CDR3 contains 11 residues. CDR3 residues: CSVQGMSGYTF. CDR3 DNA sequence: TGCAGCGTTCAGGGGATGAGTGGCTACACCTTC.

This chain joins TRBV11-1 and TRBJ2-1, with 7 bases that match TRBD2. The CDR3 loop spans 15 amino acids. Germline loops: CDR1 SGHAT, CDR2 FQDESV (reference sequence). V was clipped by 5 bases and J by 0 bases; unmatched bases: 4. CDR3 amino acids: CASSLLAASYNEQFF. CDR3 bases: TGTGCCAGCAGCCTTCTAGCGGCCTCCTACAATGAGCAGTTCTTC.

V gene TRBV30 combines with J gene TRBJ1-4; no reliable D call. Trimming took off 4 bases at V and 2 bases at J, with 14 bases between the two ends. This CDR3 spans 15 amino acids. The germline gives CDR1 GTSNPN, CDR2 SVGIG (reference sequence). The CDR3 region is CAWTYARRTNEKLFF. CDR3 nucleotide sequence: TGTGCCTGGACGTACGCAAGGAGGACTAATGAAAAACTGTTTTTT.

V and J are TRBV28 and TRBJ2-5; D perhaps matches TRBD2 (7 bases). V lost 6 bases to trimming and J lost 4 bases, with 15 bases between them. In germline, CDR1 is MDHEN, CDR2 SYDVKM. CDR3 length equals 14 residues. The CDR3 nucleotides are TGTGCCAGCAGCCTAAGGGGGGGGAGAGAGACCCAGTACTTC. Its translation is CASSLRGGRETQYF. The whole variable domain, remainder taken from reference TRBV28 and TRBJ2-5, is DVKVTQSSRYLVKRTGEKVFLECVQDMDHENMFWYRQDPGLGLRLIYFSYDVKMKEKGDIPEGYSVSREKKERFSLILESASTNQTSMYLCASSLRGGRETQYFGPGTRLLVL.

This sequence joins TRBV11-3 and TRBJ2-7; D is perhaps TRBD2 (5 bases). The germline V gene encodes CDR1 SGHNT and CDR2 YENEEA. The CDR3 has 15 residues. The germline V and J ends were trimmed by 5 bases and 4 bases, with 18 bases remaining between them. CDR3: CASSKRGGGGYEQYF. In DNA, the CDR3 is TGTGCCAGCAGCAAACGGGGTGGCGGAGGTTACGAGCAGTACTTC. The full variable domain, completed using reference TRBV11-3 and TRBJ2-7, is EAGVVQSPRYKIIEKKQPVAFWCNPISGHNTLYWYLQNLGQGPELLIRYENEEAVDDSQLPKDRFSAERLKGVDSTLKIQPAELGDSAVYLCASSKRGGGGYEQYFGPGTRLTVT.

This chain uses TRBV2 with TRBJ1-1, with unresolved D. Trimming shortened V by 0 bases and J by 11 bases, and 13 bases separated the two germline ends. The germline CDR1 and CDR2 sequences are SNHLY and FYNNEI. The CDR3 covers 13 residues. The CDR3 coding sequence is TGTGCCAGCAGTGAAGCGCGGCACGACCCGGCTTTCTTT. Amino acid sequence: CASSEARHDPAFF.

This chain connects TRBV2 to TRBJ1-6; perhaps TRBD1 as D (6 bases). The CDR3 is made up of 11 amino acids. V lost 8 bases to trimming and J lost 10 bases, with 9 bases between them. Germline V gene data show CDR1 as SNHLY and CDR2 as FYNNEI. The CDR3 coding sequence is TGTGCCAGCCACAGGGACTCACCCCTCCACTTT. It yields the protein CASHRDSPLHF.

V gene TRBV27 combines with J gene TRBJ2-2; D is undetermined. V shed 4 bases and J shed 3 bases, with 6 bases lying between them. Germline V gene lookup returns CDR1 MNHEY and CDR2 SMNVEV (reference sequence). This CDR3 comprises 13 residues. The CDR3 loop is CASSSPYTGELFF. CDR3 DNA: TGTGCCAGCAGTTCCCCGTACACCGGGGAGCTGTTTTTT.

Only one count was recorded for this clone. This chain links TRBV6-5 with TRBJ2-7, with TRBD1 as a possible D gene (6 bases). This CDR3 has 14 residues. CDR1 MNHEY and CDR2 SVGAGI come from the germline V gene. Trimming cost V 6 bases and J 3 bases, with 15 bases left between them. CDR3 nucleotide sequence: TGTGCCAGCAGATCAAGCTGGACAGACTACGAGCAGTACTTC. Translated: CASRSSWTDYEQYF.

The rearrangement uses TRBV4-2 and TRBJ1-3, with 9 bases that match TRBD1. This CDR3 has 17 amino acids. The germline CDR1 and CDR2 sequences are LGHNA and YNFKEQ. V shed 2 bases and J 0 bases; nucleotides not matched to a gene: 5. The CDR3 protein is CASSQLDRGSSGNTIYF. The CDR3 DNA follows: TGTGCCAGCAGCCAACTGGACAGGGGCTCCTCTGGAAACACCATATATTTT.

The J gene is TRBJ1-1, the V gene TRBV7-2, with a possible D match to TRBD1 (6 bases). V was pared by 1 base and J by 2 bases, with 8 bases between. This CDR3 spans 14 amino acids. Looked up from germline, CDR1 is SGHTA and CDR2 is FQGNSA. CDR3: CASSLGQANTEAFF. CDR3 nucleotide sequence: TGTGCCAGCAGCTTAGGACAGGCAAACACTGAAGCTTTCTTT.

There are a few counts of this clone. The chain recombines TRBV4-3 with TRBJ2-2; weak D call: TRBD1 (5 bases). The V end lost 0 bases, the J end lost 5 bases, and 7 bases lay between the germline ends. Germline lookup yields CDR1 LGHNA and CDR2 YSLEER. The CDR3 totals 14 residues. The CDR3 DNA sequence: TGCGCCAGCAGCCAAGAACAGGATACCGGGGAGCTGTTTTTT. This translates into CASSQEQDTGELFF.

The rearrangement uses TRBV19 and TRBJ1-1; D is undetermined. Germline CDR1 reads LNHDA; CDR2 reads SQIVND (reference sequence). The CDR3 contains 14 residues. With 3 bases removed from V and 2 bases from J, the gap between germline ends came to 10 bases. As DNA, the CDR3 is TGTGCCAGTAGTATTCATCCGAGAAACACTGAAGCTTTCTTT. It specifies CASSIHPRNTEAFF.

The chain is built from TRBV6-1 and TRBJ1-4; 7 bases fit TRBD1. The CDR3 is 15 residues long. V trimming: 6 bases; J trimming: 6 bases; junction bases outside the gene matches: 10. Germline CDR1 MNHNS, CDR2 SASEGT. The CDR3 region has the DNA TGTGCCAGCAGCTTGCGGACAGGCGGTTATGAAAAACTGTTTTTT. It codes for CASSLRTGGYEKLFF.

The gene calls are TRBV19 and TRBJ2-7; 12 nucleotides agree with TRBD2. The CDR3 is made up of 14 amino acids. CDR1 LNHDA and CDR2 SQIVND come from the germline V gene (reference sequence). V lost 6 bases, J lost 3 bases, and 3 bases stayed unmatched. This chain's CDR3 is CASSQTSGSYEQYF. In DNA form, the CDR3 reads TGTGCCAGTAGCCAGACTAGCGGGAGCTACGAGCAGTACTTC. The full variable domain, its missing parts supplied by reference TRBV19 and TRBJ2-7, is DGGITQSPKYLFRKEGQNVTLSCEQNLNHDAMYWYRQDPGQGLRLIYYSQIVNDFQKGDIAEGYSVSREKKESFPLTVTSAQKNPTAFYLCASSQTSGSYEQYFGPGTRLTVT.

This clone was picked up one time. V is TRBV28 and J is TRBJ1-5; 8 bases align to TRBD1. The V gene end was trimmed by 6 bases and the J gene end by 5 bases; junction bases not matched to a gene: 6. This CDR3 spans 14 amino acids. Looked up from germline, CDR1 is MDHEN and CDR2 is SYDVKM. The CDR3 here is CASRTGGTYQPQHF. The DNA of the CDR3 is TGTGCCAGCAGAACAGGGGGGACTTATCAGCCCCAGCATTTT.

The V gene is TRBV11-2, the J gene TRBJ2-1; TRBD2 agrees at 7 bases. Germline lookup yields CDR1 SGHAT and CDR2 FQNNGV. Trimming took 5 bases from V and 6 from J; bases not matched to a gene: 4. The CDR3 runs 13 residues. This chain's CDR3 is CASSPRLANEQFF. The CDR3 DNA follows: TGTGCCAGCAGCCCCCGACTAGCCAATGAGCAGTTCTTC. The whole variable domain, remainder taken from reference TRBV11-2 and TRBJ2-1, is EAGVAQSPRYKIIEKRQSVAFWCNPISGHATLYWYQQILGQGPKLLIQFQNNGVVDDSQLPKDRFSAERLKGVDSTLKIQPAKLEDSAVYLCASSPRLANEQFFGPGTRLTVL.

The chain employs TRBV18 and TRBJ2-3; 9 nucleotides line up with TRBD2. CDR1 KGHSH and CDR2 LQKENI come from the germline V gene. The V and J ends lost 0 bases and 6 bases, in that order; junction bases with no gene match: 7. CDR3 length: 16 amino acids. In DNA, the CDR3 is TGTGCCAGCTCACCACCCGCGGGGGGGCTAACGGATACGCAGTATTTT. Translation: CASSPPAGGLTDTQYF.

The chain uses TRBV4-1 and TRBJ2-3; 11 nucleotides line up with TRBD2. The CDR3 has 20 amino acids. After removal of 1 base from V and 0 bases from J, the junction contained 12 bases not matched to a gene. In germline, CDR1 is MGHRA, CDR2 YSYEKL. The CDR3, as DNA: TGCGCCAGCAGCCAAGTGGCCCTAGCGGGGGGCCTTCTTAGCACAGATACGCAGTATTTT. It encodes CASSQVALAGGLLSTDTQYF.

V usage is TRBV4-3 and J usage is TRBJ2-3; D call uncertain. CDR1 and CDR2 (germline): LGHNA, YSLEER. The V and J ends lost 1 base and 6 bases respectively, with 8 bases between them. The CDR3 loop spans 13 amino acids. The CDR3 reads CASSQAGGDTQYF. The CDR3 DNA reads as TGCGCCAGCAGCCAAGCGGGTGGGGATACGCAGTATTTT.